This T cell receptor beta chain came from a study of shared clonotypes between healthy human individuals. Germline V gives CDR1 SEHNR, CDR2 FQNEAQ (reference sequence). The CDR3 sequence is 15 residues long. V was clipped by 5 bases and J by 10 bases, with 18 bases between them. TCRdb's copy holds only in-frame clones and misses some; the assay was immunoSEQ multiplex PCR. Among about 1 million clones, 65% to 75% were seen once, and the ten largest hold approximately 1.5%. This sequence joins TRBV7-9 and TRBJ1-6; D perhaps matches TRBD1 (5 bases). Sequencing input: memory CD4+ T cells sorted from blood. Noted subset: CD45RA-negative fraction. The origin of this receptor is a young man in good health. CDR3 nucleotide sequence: TGTGCCAGCAGCGCATCCGGGACCCGAGAATCACCCCTCCACTTT. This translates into CASSASGTRESPLHF.